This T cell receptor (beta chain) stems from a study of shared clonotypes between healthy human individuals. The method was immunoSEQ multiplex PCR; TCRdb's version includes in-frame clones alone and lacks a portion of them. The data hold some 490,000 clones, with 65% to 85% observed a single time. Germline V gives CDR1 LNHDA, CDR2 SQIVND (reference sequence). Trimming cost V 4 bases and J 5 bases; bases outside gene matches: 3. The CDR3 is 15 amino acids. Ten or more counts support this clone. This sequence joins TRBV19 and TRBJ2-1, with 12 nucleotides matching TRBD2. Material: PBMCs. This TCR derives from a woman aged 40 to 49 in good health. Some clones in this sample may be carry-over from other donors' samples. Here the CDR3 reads CASSKTSGSNNEQFF. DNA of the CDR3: TGTGCCAGTAGTAAGACTAGCGGGAGTAACAATGAGCAGTTCTTC.